Included here is one T cell receptor (beta chain) sequence, with context. Its target is unknown. Germline V gives CDR1 SGHTA, CDR2 FQGTGA. This CDR3 contains 15 residues. Trimming stripped 5 bases from V and 5 bases from J, with 18 bases between. Quantitative 5'-RACE with molecular barcodes was used to make the TCR beta libraries. One entry per CDR3 protein, called by TCRdb with MiXCR from the 5' RACE reads. In the table there are some 250,000 distinct CDR3 sequences, 8.6% of which are singletons. This sample is part of a study of CD8 T cells in ankylosing spondylitis. Study results and caveats: Reported data indicate significant enrichment of disease-linked clones within matched ankylosing spondylitis synovial fluid. Within peripheral blood, clones linked to disease were CD8+ and relatively rare.

The clonotype was recovered from a male donor with ankylosing spondylitis or in good health (not recorded which). The J gene is TRBJ2-5, the V gene TRBV7-3, with D unresolved. The sequencing input was blood, either unsorted or a sorted T cell fraction (not recorded which). The CDR3 DNA reads TGTGCCAGCAGCCTCGCCCAAGGTATCGCGGAGACCCAGTACTTC. As protein: CASSLAQGIAETQYF.